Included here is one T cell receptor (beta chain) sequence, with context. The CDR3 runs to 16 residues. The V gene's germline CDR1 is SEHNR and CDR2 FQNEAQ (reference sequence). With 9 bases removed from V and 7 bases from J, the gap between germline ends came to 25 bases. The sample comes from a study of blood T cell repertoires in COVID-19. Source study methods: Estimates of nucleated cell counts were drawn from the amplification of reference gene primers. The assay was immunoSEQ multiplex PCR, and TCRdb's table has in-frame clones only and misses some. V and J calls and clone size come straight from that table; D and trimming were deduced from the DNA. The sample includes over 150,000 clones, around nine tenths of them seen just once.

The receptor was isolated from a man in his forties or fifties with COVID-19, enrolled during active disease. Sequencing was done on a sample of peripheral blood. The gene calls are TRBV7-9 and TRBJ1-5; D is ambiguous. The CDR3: CARNSLRTEVTQPQHF. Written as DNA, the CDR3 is TGTGCCAGGAACTCCTTGAGGACGGAGGTTACCCAGCCCCAGCATTTT.